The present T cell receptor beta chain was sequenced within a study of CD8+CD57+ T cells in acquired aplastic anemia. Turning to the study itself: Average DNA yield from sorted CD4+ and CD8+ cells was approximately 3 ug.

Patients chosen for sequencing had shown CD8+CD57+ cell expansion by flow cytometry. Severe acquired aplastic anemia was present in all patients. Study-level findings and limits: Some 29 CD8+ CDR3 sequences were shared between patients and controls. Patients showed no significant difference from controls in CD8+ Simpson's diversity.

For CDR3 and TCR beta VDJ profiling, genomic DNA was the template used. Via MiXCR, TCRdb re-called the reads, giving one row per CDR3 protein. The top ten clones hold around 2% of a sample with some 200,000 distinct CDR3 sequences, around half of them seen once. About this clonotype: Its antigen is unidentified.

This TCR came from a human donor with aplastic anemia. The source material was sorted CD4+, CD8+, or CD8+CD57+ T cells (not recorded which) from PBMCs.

The CDR3 region is CAISVGTEQPQHF. The CDR3 coding sequence is TGTGCCATCAGTGTTGGGACAGAACAGCCCCAGCATTTT. The rearrangement links TRBV10-3 to TRBJ1-5; TRBD1 matches at 7 bases. The V gene end was trimmed by 4 bases and the J gene end by 7 bases; junction bases not matched to a gene: 4. CDR1 is ENHRY and CDR2 is SYGVKD in the germline V gene. This CDR3 is 13 amino acids long.